Sequencing of this TCR beta chain was carried out in a study of blood T cell repertoires in COVID-19. For the study at large: From the United States, Italy and Spain came samples of acute and convalescent COVID-19.

V lost 3 bases, J lost 8 bases, and 14 bases lay in between. Per germline, CDR1 SGHKS and CDR2 YYEKEE (reference sequence). The CDR3 is 13 residues long. TCRdb's table, derived via immunoSEQ multiplex PCR, lists solely in-frame clones and lacks some. The sample holds roughly 87,000 clones, about 88% seen once. V and J are TRBV5-5 and TRBJ1-2; a weak D match, TRBD1 (5 bases). Sequencing was carried out using peripheral blood. This clonotype originated in a man aged 40-50 years with acute or convalescent COVID-19. The CDR3 loop is CASSYGTRGGYTF. CDR3 in DNA: TGTGCCAGCAGCTACGGGACCCGGGGGGGCTACACCTTC.